Below are 18 T cell receptor beta chains sequenced from a single sample in a study of Graves' ophthalmopathy and Graves' hyperthyroidism (dated by TCRdb to 2016 to 2018). Sequencing used an Illumina HiSeq 2000. TCR beta CDR3 regions were amplified from RNA transcripts for repertoire sequencing. HTBI primers and the Qiagen OneStep RT-PCR kit were used in a first-round RT-PCR, which was followed by a second-round multiplex PCR, size selection and purification. The public reads were reprocessed in TCRdb via fastp at Q25 and MiXCR, keeping in-frame beta chains. Here each entry gathers all rows of one CDR3 protein and keeps the most common genes and DNA. This sample gives roughly 400,000 distinct CDR3 sequences in total; just over 15% of them show up just once. The ten largest account for roughly 7% of the sample. Sequenced material: peripheral blood. The origin of the receptors is a young woman with stable Graves' hyperthyroidism. Donor details come from another sample of the same person, matched by shared clones.

This clonotype was counted ten times or more. The rearrangement joins TRBV5-1 to TRBJ1-2, with D possibly being TRBD1 (5 bases). This CDR3 spans 15 amino acids. V was cut by 7 bases and J by 4 bases, with 20 bases left in between. Per germline, CDR1 SGHRS and CDR2 YFSETQ. CDR3 nucleotide sequence: TGCGCCAGCGGGACCGACAGCACCACCACCTATGGCTACACCTTC. Its protein product is CASGTDSTTTYGYTF.

The sample holds many counts of this clonotype. The chain combines TRBV24-1 with TRBJ2-2; no clear D. V lost 2 bases, J lost 4 bases, and 10 bases lay in between. CDR1 and CDR2 (germline): KGHDR, SFDVKD. This CDR3 has 15 residues. The CDR3 DNA follows: TGTGCCACCAGTGATTCAATAGGGCCCACCGGGGAGCTGTTTTTT. Its protein is CATSDSIGPTGELFF.

This clonotype was recorded at least ten times. The CDR3 DNA sequence: TGTGCCAGCCAAGGACAGAACTATGGCTACACCTTC. Translating gives CASQGQNYGYTF. This chain uses TRBV6-2 or TRBV6-3 with TRBJ1-2; D is perhaps TRBD1 (6 bases). V was clipped by 8 bases and J by 2 bases, with 9 bases between them. Germline values: CDR1 MNHEY, CDR2 SVGEGT. This CDR3 spans 12 amino acids.

The rearrangement uses TRBV4-1 and TRBJ2-7, with D hard to call. V dropped 2 bases and J dropped 0 bases, with 8 bases sitting between them. CDR3 length: 14 amino acids. CDR1 MGHRA and CDR2 YSYEKL come from the germline V gene. Here the CDR3 DNA reads TGCGCCAGCAGCCAACTTGAGAGCTCCTACGAGCAGTACTTC. It specifies CASSQLESSYEQYF.

This clonotype was observed many times. This chain uses TRBV7-9 with TRBJ2-5; D is undetermined. The CDR3 spans 13 residues. Trimming removed 5 bases from V and 4 bases from J, with 11 bases in between. Germline V gene data show CDR1 as SEHNR and CDR2 as FQNEAQ (reference sequence). The CDR3 nucleotides read TGTGCCAGCAGCCGAGTCGACGTAGAGACCCAGTACTTC. Its protein product is CASSRVDVETQYF.

This clonotype was seen at least ten times. This chain connects TRBV7-2 to TRBJ2-7; no definite D call. V was cut by 6 bases and J by 2 bases, with 11 bases left in between. The CDR3 length is 13 residues. CDR1 SGHTA and CDR2 FQGNSA come from the germline V gene. This CDR3 reads CASSLKGTYEQYF. DNA for the CDR3: TGTGCCAGCAGTCTTAAAGGGACCTACGAGCAGTACTTC. Full variable domain (remainder filled in from reference TRBV7-2 and TRBJ2-7): GAGVSQSPSNKVTEKGKDVELRCDPISGHTALYWYRQSLGQGLEFLIYFQGNSAPDKSGLPSDRFSAERTGGSVSTLTIQRTQQEDSAVYLCASSLKGTYEQYFGPGTRLTVT.

This clonotype was counted ten times or more. CDR3 residues: CASSKAHTGELFF. The CDR3 DNA sequence: TGTGCCAGCTCCAAAGCTCACACCGGGGAGCTGTTTTTT. This chain connects TRBV11-2 to TRBJ2-2; no firm D call. CDR3 length equals 13 residues. V lost 8 bases and J 3 bases, leaving 10 bases between the germline ends. Per germline, CDR1 SGHAT and CDR2 FQNNGV.

This clonotype was seen ten or more times. The V call is TRBV6-5, the J call TRBJ2-5; D is tentatively TRBD1 or TRBD2 (6 bases each). The CDR3 covers 16 residues. Looked up from germline, CDR1 is MNHEY and CDR2 is SVGAGI. Trimming took off 4 bases at V and 4 bases at J, with 19 bases between the two ends. The CDR3 here is CASSFPQSGAGETQYF. The CDR3 nucleotides read TGTGCCAGCAGTTTTCCCCAATCGGGGGCCGGAGAGACCCAGTACTTC.

This clonotype was seen a handful of times. The rearrangement links TRBV5-1 to TRBJ1-5; D is uncertain. Trimming stripped 0 bases from V and 7 bases from J, with 11 bases between. CDR1 and CDR2 from the germline V gene are SGHRS and YFSETQ. The CDR3 totals 14 residues. In DNA, the CDR3 is TGCGCCAGCAGCTTGGACGGAACCGGGCAGCCCCAGCATTTT. It codes for CASSLDGTGQPQHF.

This clonotype was picked up a small number of times. The chain employs TRBV29-1 and TRBJ2-7; the D call may be TRBD1 or TRBD2 (6 bases each). The germline V gene has CDR1 SQVTM and CDR2 ANQGSEA. With 5 bases removed from V and 6 bases from J, the gap between germline ends came to 20 bases. The CDR3 has 14 amino acids. CDR3 amino acids: CSVTGTLTTGEQYF. CDR3 DNA sequence: TGCAGCGTTACAGGGACTCTGACTACGGGCGAGCAGTACTTC.

The table lists this clonotype with many counts. The V and J genes are TRBV7-9 and TRBJ2-2, with 7 bases that match TRBD1. CDR1 is SEHNR, CDR2 FQNEAQ, per germline (reference sequence). The CDR3 extends over 13 amino acids. V was pared by 11 bases and J by 4 bases, with 7 bases of the junction left unmatched. The CDR3 DNA reads TGTGCCCCCACGACAGGGCCCACCGGGGAGCTGTTTTTT. Its protein is CAPTTGPTGELFF.

The J gene is TRBJ2-4, the V gene TRBV6-1; 7 nucleotides agree with TRBD2. This CDR3 spans 16 amino acids. Germline loops: CDR1 MNHNS, CDR2 SASEGT. V lost 7 bases, J lost 0 bases, and 9 bases stayed unmatched. The CDR3 is CASTLGGYQAKNIQYF. DNA of the CDR3: TGTGCCAGCACCCTCGGGGGGTACCAAGCCAAAAACATTCAGTACTTC.

At least ten counts were recorded for this clonotype. One end of the junction is discordant with germline, which a read error may explain. V gene TRBV3-1 combines with J gene TRBJ2-5, with TRBD1 matching 8 bases. Germline values: CDR1 LGHDT, CDR2 YNNKEL (reference sequence). The length of the CDR3 is 13 residues. CDR3 coding DNA: TGTGCCAGCAGCCAAGATCAATTGCAGGGGGCTATCTTC. As protein: CASSQDQLQGAIF.

This clonotype was observed at least ten times. The gene calls are TRBV6-2 or TRBV6-3 and TRBJ2-7, with 9 bases matching TRBD1. The CDR3 contains 15 residues. The germline V gene has CDR1 MNHEY and CDR2 SVGEGT. Trimming removed 2 bases from V and 2 bases from J; junction bases left unmatched: 4. Here the CDR3 reads CASSYHGTGTYEQYF. The CDR3 nucleotides are TGTGCCAGCAGTTACCACGGGACAGGGACCTACGAGCAGTACTTC.

This clonotype was recorded many times. The rearrangement links TRBV20-1 to TRBJ1-6; 9 nucleotides align to TRBD1. CDR1 and CDR2 (germline): DFQATT, SNEGSKA (reference sequence). This CDR3 is 14 amino acids long. With 6 bases clipped from V and 10 bases from J, the junction kept 10 bases outside the gene matches. CDR3 sequence (DNA): TGCAGTGCCCCGCGGGACAGGGAGGGATCACCCCTCCACTTT. It encodes CSAPRDREGSPLHF.

This rearrangement joins TRBV29-1 to TRBJ1-2; 9 positions match TRBD1. CDR3 length: 11 amino acids. V lost 4 bases to trimming and J lost 8 bases; unmatched junction nucleotides: 2. Germline V lookup: CDR1 SQVTM, CDR2 ANQGSEA. In nucleotides, the CDR3 is TGCAGCGTTGGACAGGGGGAGGGCTACACCTTC. Protein sequence: CSVGQGEGYTF.

This clonotype was seen repeatedly, ten times or more. This CDR3 is CASRTGTHRSTYNSPLHF. The CDR3 DNA is TGTGCCAGCAGAACCGGGACCCACCGGAGTACCTATAATTCACCCCTCCACTTT. This chain uses TRBV2 with TRBJ1-6, with a tentative D call TRBD1 (5 bases). V dropped 6 bases and J dropped 2 bases, with 20 bases sitting between them. CDR1 and CDR2 from the germline V gene are SNHLY and FYNNEI. The CDR3 consists of 18 residues.

This clonotype showed up just a few times. The DNA for the CDR3 is TGTGCCAGCAGCTCGTCCGGGACAGGGGTCGGGGAGCAGTACTTC. Translated: CASSSSGTGVGEQYF. This chain links TRBV5-5 with TRBJ2-7; 10 nucleotides match TRBD1. Germline V gives CDR1 SGHKS, CDR2 YYEKEE (reference sequence). V shed 3 bases, J shed 7 bases, and the junction held 10 bases outside the gene matches. The CDR3 covers 15 residues.